The 21 T cell receptor beta chains listed next were all sequenced from one sample in a study of cytomegalovirus exposure and HLA in healthy donors. 60 Vbeta and 13 Jbeta primers were used in PCR. Produced via immunoSEQ multiplex PCR; TCRdb's table is partial and in-frame only. The sample lists over 130,000 clones, 60% to 85% occurring once. The material sequenced was PBMCs. The receptors stem from a man between 35 and 55 years old in good health and CMV-seronegative.

This rearrangement joins TRBV5-1 to TRBJ2-5, with D perhaps TRBD2 (6 bases). Germline V gene sequence: CDR1 SGHRS, CDR2 YFSETQ. V was cut by 7 bases and J by 5 bases, with 18 bases left in between. This CDR3 has 14 residues. Here the CDR3 reads CASAFAGGWETQYF. The DNA of the CDR3 is TGCGCCAGCGCGTTCGCCGGGGGTTGGGAGACCCAGTACTTC.

The chain employs TRBV2 and TRBJ1-1; 10 positions match TRBD1. The V and J ends lost 6 bases and 0 bases, in that order; junction bases with no gene match: 10. The CDR3 covers 17 residues. CDR1 is SNHLY and CDR2 is FYNNEI in the germline V gene. CDR3 in DNA: TGTGCCAGCAGGGTTCCAAGGACAGGGGGAATGAACACTGAAGCTTTCTTT. Its translation: CASRVPRTGGMNTEAFF.

The rearrangement joins TRBV11-2 to TRBJ2-5; 9 bases match TRBD1. The J segment lost 5 bases and the V segment lost 5 bases, leaving 9 bases of the junction unmatched. The V gene's germline CDR1 is SGHAT and CDR2 FQNNGV. The CDR3 runs 15 residues. The chain's CDR3 is CASSGRDREDETQYF. CDR3 in DNA: TGTGCCAGCAGCGGACGGGACAGGGAAGACGAGACCCAGTACTTC.

This clone was counted once. This chain connects TRBV6-1 to TRBJ2-7, with D perhaps matching TRBD2 (6 bases). This CDR3 comprises 14 residues. V lost 8 bases and J 0 bases, leaving 14 bases between the germline ends. Germline assignment: CDR1 MNHNS and CDR2 SASEGT. CDR3 sequence reads: CASLNKRASYEQYF. CDR3 coding DNA: TGTGCCAGCCTGAACAAGCGGGCCTCCTACGAGCAGTACTTC.

On this clone itself: One end of the junction varies from germline; a read error may be responsible. The chain uses TRBV6-5 and TRBJ2-3; 10 bases fit TRBD1. The CDR3 has 15 residues. Germline assignment: CDR1 MNHEY and CDR2 SVGAGI. CDR3: CAGRPDRGPIDTQYF. CDR3 in DNA: TGTGCCGGCAGACCCGACAGGGGGCCGATAGATACGCAGTATTTT.

The chain has TRBV11-2 and TRBJ2-1; a possible D gene is TRBD2 (6 bases). CDR3 length: 14 amino acids. The germline V gene has CDR1 SGHAT and CDR2 FQNNGV. V dropped 6 bases and J dropped 4 bases, with 13 bases sitting between them. The CDR3, as DNA: TGTGCCAGCAGGCGACCTAGCGATTACAATGAGCAGTTCTTC. This translates into CASRRPSDYNEQFF.

This clone showed up just once. The J gene is TRBJ2-5, the V gene TRBV5-5, with D perhaps TRBD2 (6 bases). CDR1 and CDR2 (germline): SGHKS, YYEKEE (reference sequence). The germline V and J ends were trimmed by 4 bases and 4 bases, with 17 bases remaining between them. There are 15 residues in the CDR3. The CDR3 bases are TGTGCCAGCAGCCCGCGAAATTTGGGGGGAGAGACCCAGTACTTC. Encoded protein: CASSPRNLGGETQYF.

The chain couples TRBV4-1 to TRBJ2-7; the match to TRBD2 covers 11 bases. The CDR3 runs 16 residues. Per the germline V gene, CDR1 is MGHRA and CDR2 is YSYEKL. Germline trimming cut 1 base from V and 2 bases from J; bases unmatched to any gene: 4. The CDR3 nucleotides read TGCGCCAGCAGCCAAGTCTTACTAGCGGGGGCCTACGAGCAGTACTTC. The encoded protein is CASSQVLLAGAYEQYF.

This chain joins TRBV14 and TRBJ1-3, with D unresolved. V gave up 0 bases and J gave up 0 bases, with 12 bases separating them. The CDR3 contains 17 residues. The germline V gene encodes CDR1 SGHDN and CDR2 FVKESK. The DNA for the CDR3 is TGTGCCAGCAGCCAAGATTACGCCATACACTCTGGAAACACCATATATTTT. Its translation: CASSQDYAIHSGNTIYF.

The chain couples TRBV21-1 to TRBJ2-7; the table's D call, TRBD2, was not checked against the DNA. TRBV21-1 is marked as a pseudogene. CDR3 length: 15 residues. The CDR3 here is CASSKIGRRTYEQYF. The CDR3 DNA reads TGTGCCAGCAGCAAAATAGGCAGGAGGACCTACGAGCAGTACTTC.

In DNA, the CDR3 is TGCGCCAGCAGCTGGACCGACAGGGTCTCCTACAATGAGCAGTTCTTC. This translates into CASSWTDRVSYNEQFF. The chain carries TRBV5-1 and TRBJ2-1; 7 positions match TRBD1. Trimming cost V 3 bases and J 0 bases; bases outside gene matches: 6. Germline assignment: CDR1 SGHRS and CDR2 YFSETQ. The CDR3 loop spans 16 amino acids.

This sequence joins TRBV7-6 and TRBJ2-2, with 7 bases aligning to TRBD1. The germline V gene has CDR1 SGHVS and CDR2 FNYEAQ. The V and J ends lost 5 bases and 5 bases, in that order; junction bases with no gene match: 8. The length of the CDR3 is 15 residues. In DNA, the CDR3 is TGTGCCAGCAGCGGTAGGACAGGTTTTACCGGGGAGCTGTTTTTT. Amino acid sequence: CASSGRTGFTGELFF.

The chain is built from TRBV11-2 and TRBJ1-1; weak D call: TRBD1 (6 bases). The CDR3 spans 13 residues. Trimming removed 6 bases at V and 7 bases at J, with 15 bases between. Germline V gene data show CDR1 as SGHAT and CDR2 as FQNNGV. DNA of the CDR3: TGTGCCAGCAGTTCCGGGACATTCGGTGAAGCTTTCTTT. Its protein is CASSSGTFGEAFF.

This chain joins TRBV19 and TRBJ2-7, with 10 bases that match TRBD1. The germline CDR1 and CDR2 sequences are LNHDA and SQIVND (reference sequence). The CDR3 totals 15 residues. The J segment lost 6 bases and the V segment lost 5 bases, leaving 10 bases of the junction unmatched. The DNA for the CDR3 is TGTGCCAGTAGTCCCCCAGGGACAGGGGACACCGAGCAGTACTTC. Encoded protein: CASSPPGTGDTEQYF.

The chain couples TRBV5-4 to TRBJ1-2, with no clear D. Trimming pared 0 bases from V and 1 base from J, leaving 10 bases between. The germline gives CDR1 SGHNT, CDR2 YYREEE (reference sequence). This CDR3 contains 15 residues. The CDR3 region is CASSLGWEGNYGYTF. In DNA form, the CDR3 reads TGTGCCAGCAGCTTGGGTTGGGAGGGTAACTATGGCTACACCTTC.

The chain joins TRBV11-2 to TRBJ2-1, with D possibly being TRBD2 (5 bases). The germline V gene has CDR1 SGHAT and CDR2 FQNNGV. The CDR3 spans 14 residues. Trimming cost V 0 bases and J 9 bases, with 12 bases left between them. This CDR3 is CASSLEGVPSEQFF. The DNA of the CDR3 is TGTGCCAGCAGCTTAGAGGGAGTACCGAGTGAGCAGTTCTTC.

As for this clone: Sequence at one end of the junction differs from germline and may be a read error. The genes are TRBV27 and TRBJ2-4; TRBD2 matches at 7 bases. The CDR3 runs 16 residues. Germline V gene lookup returns CDR1 MNHEY and CDR2 SMNVEV (reference sequence). The CDR3, as DNA: TGTGCCAGCAGTTCCTGGGACTACCTAGCCAAAAACAGTCAGTACTTC. Translation gives CASSSWDYLAKNSQYF.

This chain joins TRBV5-1 and TRBJ2-3, with 8 bases that match TRBD2. The V and J ends lost 0 bases and 5 bases, in that order; junction bases with no gene match: 8. The CDR3 has 16 amino acids. Germline lookup yields CDR1 SGHRS and CDR2 YFSETQ. CDR3 residues: CASSLEAGVSGDTQYF. In DNA form, the CDR3 reads TGCGCCAGCAGCTTGGAAGCGGGGGTCTCTGGAGATACGCAGTATTTT.

This rearrangement joins TRBV6-5 to TRBJ2-5; TRBD2 agrees at 14 bases. The J call is uncertain, as TRBJ2-7 better fits the DNA end. The length of the CDR3 is 16 residues. Germline loops: CDR1 MNHEY, CDR2 SVGAGI. The CDR3 region is CASSYSGLAGGYEQYF. In DNA, the CDR3 is TGTGCCAGCAGTTACTCCGGACTAGCGGGGGGCTACGAGCAGTACTTC.

The CDR3 loop reads CASSFPTGASGELFF. In DNA form, the CDR3 reads TGTGCCAGCAGCTTCCCCACGGGAGCTAGCGGGGAGCTGTTTTTT. The rearrangement links TRBV5-4 to TRBJ2-2, with D maybe TRBD2 (6 bases). The CDR3 loop spans 15 amino acids. V dropped 2 bases and J dropped 7 bases, with 15 bases sitting between them. CDR1 and CDR2 from the germline V gene are SGHNT and YYREEE (reference sequence).

V usage is TRBV6-1 and J usage is TRBJ1-5; no definite D call. The CDR3 covers 14 residues. Germline lookup yields CDR1 MNHNS and CDR2 SASEGT. Trimming stripped 2 bases from V and 2 bases from J, with 7 bases between. CDR3 protein: CASSEIGGNQPQHF. CDR3 DNA sequence: TGTGCCAGCAGTGAAATTGGAGGCAATCAGCCCCAGCATTTT.